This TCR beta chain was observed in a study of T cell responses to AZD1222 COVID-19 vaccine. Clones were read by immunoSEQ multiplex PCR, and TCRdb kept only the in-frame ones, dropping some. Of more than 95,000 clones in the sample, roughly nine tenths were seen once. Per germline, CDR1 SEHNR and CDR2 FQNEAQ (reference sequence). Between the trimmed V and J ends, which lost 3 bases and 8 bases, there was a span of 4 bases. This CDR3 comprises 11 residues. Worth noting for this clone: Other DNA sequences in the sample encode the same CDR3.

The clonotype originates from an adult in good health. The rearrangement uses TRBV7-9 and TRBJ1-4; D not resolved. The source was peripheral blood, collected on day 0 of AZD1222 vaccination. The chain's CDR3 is CASSFGEKLFF. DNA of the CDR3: TGTGCCAGCAGCTTTGGAGAAAAACTGTTTTTT.